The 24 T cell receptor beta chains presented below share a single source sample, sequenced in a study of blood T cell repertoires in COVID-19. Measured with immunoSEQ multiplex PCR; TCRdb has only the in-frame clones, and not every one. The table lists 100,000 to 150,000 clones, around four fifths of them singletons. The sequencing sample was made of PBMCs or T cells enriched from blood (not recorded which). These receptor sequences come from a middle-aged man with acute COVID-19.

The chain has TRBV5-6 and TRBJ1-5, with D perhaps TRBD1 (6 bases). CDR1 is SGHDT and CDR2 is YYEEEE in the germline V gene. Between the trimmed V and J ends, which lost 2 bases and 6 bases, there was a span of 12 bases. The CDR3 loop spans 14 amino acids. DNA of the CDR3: TGTGCCAGCAGCTTAGGGGGGGCAGCTCAGCCCCAGCATTTT. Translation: CASSLGGAAQPQHF.

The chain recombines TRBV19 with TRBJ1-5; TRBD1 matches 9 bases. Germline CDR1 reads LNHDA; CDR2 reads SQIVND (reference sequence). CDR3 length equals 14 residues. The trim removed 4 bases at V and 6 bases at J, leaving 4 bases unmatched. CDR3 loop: CASSNRGRVQPQHF. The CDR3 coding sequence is TGTGCCAGTAGTAACAGGGGGCGAGTTCAGCCCCAGCATTTT.

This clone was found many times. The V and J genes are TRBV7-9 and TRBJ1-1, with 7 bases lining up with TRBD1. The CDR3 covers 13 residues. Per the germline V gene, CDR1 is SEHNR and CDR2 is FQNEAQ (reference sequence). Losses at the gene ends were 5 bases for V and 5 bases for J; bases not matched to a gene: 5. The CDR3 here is CASSLTGETEAFF. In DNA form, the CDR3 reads TGTGCCAGCAGCCTTACAGGGGAGACTGAAGCTTTCTTT.

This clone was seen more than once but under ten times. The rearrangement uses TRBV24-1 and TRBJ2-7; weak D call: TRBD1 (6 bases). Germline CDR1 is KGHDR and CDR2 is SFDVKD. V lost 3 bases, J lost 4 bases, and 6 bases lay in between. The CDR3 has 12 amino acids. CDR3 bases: TGTGCCACCAGTGATGGGACATACGAGCAGTACTTC. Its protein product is CATSDGTYEQYF.

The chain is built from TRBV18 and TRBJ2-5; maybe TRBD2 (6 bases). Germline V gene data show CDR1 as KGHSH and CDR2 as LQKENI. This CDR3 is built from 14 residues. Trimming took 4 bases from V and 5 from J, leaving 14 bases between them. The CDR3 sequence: CASSLPGARETQYF. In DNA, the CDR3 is TGTGCCAGCTCACTTCCGGGAGCGAGGGAGACCCAGTACTTC. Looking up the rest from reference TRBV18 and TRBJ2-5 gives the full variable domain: NAGVMQNPRHLVRRRGQEARLRCSPMKGHSHVYWYRQLPEEGLKFMVYLQKENIIDESGMPKERFSAEFPKEGPSILRIQQVVRGDSAAYFCASSLPGARETQYFGPGTRLLVL.

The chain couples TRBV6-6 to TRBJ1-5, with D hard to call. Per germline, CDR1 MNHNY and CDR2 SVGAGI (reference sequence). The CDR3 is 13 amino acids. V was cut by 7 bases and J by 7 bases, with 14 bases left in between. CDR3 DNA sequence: TGTGCCAGCACCCCAGATCCCCTCCAGCCCCAGCATTTT. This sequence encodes CASTPDPLQPQHF.

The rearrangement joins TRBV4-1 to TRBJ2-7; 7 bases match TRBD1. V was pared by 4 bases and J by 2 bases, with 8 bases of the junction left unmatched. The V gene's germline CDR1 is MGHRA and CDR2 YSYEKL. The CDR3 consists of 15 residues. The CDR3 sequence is CASSPDRALTYEQYF. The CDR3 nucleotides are TGCGCCAGCAGCCCCGACAGGGCCCTTACCTACGAGCAGTACTTC.

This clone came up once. Here the CDR3 reads CAISSSQGASGNTEAFF. CDR3 nucleotide sequence: TGTGCCATCAGTAGTAGCCAAGGTGCGAGTGGGAACACTGAAGCTTTCTTT. J is TRBJ1-1 and V is TRBV10-3; D is uncertain. Trimming cost V 5 bases and J 1 base, with 20 bases left between them. CDR1 and CDR2 (germline): ENHRY, SYGVKD. This CDR3 comprises 17 residues.

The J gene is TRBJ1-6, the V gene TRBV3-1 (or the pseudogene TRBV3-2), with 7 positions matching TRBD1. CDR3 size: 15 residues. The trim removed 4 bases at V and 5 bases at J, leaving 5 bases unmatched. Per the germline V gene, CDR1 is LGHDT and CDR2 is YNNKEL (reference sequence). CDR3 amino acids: CASSPTGNHNSPLHF. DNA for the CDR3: TGTGCCAGCAGCCCGACAGGGAACCATAATTCACCCCTCCACTTT.

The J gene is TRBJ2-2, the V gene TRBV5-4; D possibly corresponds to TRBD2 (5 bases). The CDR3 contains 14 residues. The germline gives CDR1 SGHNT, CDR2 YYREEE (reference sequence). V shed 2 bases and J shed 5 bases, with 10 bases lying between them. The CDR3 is CASSFGVATGELFF. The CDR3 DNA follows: TGTGCCAGCAGCTTCGGGGTAGCGACCGGGGAGCTGTTTTTT.

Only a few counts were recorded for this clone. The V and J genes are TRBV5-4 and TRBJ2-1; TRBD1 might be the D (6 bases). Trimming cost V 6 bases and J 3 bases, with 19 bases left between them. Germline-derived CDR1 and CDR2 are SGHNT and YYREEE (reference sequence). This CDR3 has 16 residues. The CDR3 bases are TGTGCCAGCACCCCTGGGGCAGGGGATCTCTACAATGAGCAGTTCTTC. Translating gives CASTPGAGDLYNEQFF.

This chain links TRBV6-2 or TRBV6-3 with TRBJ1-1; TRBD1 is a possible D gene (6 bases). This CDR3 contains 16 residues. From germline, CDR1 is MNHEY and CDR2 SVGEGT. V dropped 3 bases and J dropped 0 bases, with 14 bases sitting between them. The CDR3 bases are TGTGCCAGCAGTTATGGGCTGGACAGTCTGAACACTGAAGCTTTCTTT. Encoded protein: CASSYGLDSLNTEAFF.

This CDR3 reads CSASIAGAQETQYF. CDR3 bases: TGCAGTGCTAGTATAGCGGGGGCCCAAGAGACCCAGTACTTC. The chain employs TRBV20-1 and TRBJ2-5, with TRBD2 identical over 9 bases. From germline, CDR1 is DFQATT and CDR2 SNEGSKA (reference sequence). With V trimmed by 3 bases and J by 1 base, 3 bases remained unmatched. The CDR3 contains 14 residues.

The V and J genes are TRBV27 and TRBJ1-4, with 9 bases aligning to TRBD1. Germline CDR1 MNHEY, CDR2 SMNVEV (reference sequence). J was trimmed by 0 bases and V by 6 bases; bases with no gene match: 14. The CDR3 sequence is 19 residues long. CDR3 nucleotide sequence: TGTGCCAGCAGCTTCCAACCCGGGACAGGGATCTCAACTAATGAAAAACTGTTTTTT. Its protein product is CASSFQPGTGISTNEKLFF. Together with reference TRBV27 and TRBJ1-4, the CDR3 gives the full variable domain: EAQVTQNPRYLITVTGKKLTVTCSQNMNHEYMSWYRQDPGLGLRQIYYSMNVEVTDKGDVPEGYKVSRKEKRNFPLILESPSPNQTSLYFCASSFQPGTGISTNEKLFFGSGTQLSVL.

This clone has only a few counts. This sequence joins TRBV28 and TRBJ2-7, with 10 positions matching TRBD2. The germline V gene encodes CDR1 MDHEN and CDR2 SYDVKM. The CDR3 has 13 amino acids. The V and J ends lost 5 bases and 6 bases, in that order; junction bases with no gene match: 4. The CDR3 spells CASSPLAGGEQYF. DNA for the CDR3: TGTGCCAGCAGTCCTTTAGCGGGAGGCGAGCAGTACTTC.

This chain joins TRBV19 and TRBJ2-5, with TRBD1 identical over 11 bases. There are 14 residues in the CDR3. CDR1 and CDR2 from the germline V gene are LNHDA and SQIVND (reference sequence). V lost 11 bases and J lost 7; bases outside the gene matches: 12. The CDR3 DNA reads TGTGCCTCCAACCCGGGACAGGGGGAGGGGACCCAGTACTTC. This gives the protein CASNPGQGEGTQYF.

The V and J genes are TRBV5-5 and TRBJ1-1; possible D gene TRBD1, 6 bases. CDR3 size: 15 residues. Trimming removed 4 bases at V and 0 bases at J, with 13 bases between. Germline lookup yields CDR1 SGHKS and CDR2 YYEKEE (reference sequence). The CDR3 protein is CASSVGGRMNTEAFF. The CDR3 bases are TGTGCCAGCAGCGTGGGGGGCAGGATGAACACTGAAGCTTTCTTT.

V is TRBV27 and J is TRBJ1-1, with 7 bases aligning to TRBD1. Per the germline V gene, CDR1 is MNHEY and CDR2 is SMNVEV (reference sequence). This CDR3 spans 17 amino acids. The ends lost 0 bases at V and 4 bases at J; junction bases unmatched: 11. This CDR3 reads CASSLSRQGVRVTEAFF. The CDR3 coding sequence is TGTGCCAGCAGTTTATCGCGACAGGGTGTAAGGGTCACTGAAGCTTTCTTT.

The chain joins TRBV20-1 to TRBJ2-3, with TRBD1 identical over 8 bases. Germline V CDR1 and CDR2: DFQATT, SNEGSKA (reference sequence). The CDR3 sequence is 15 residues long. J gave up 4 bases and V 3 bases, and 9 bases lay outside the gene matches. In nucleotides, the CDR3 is TGCAGTGCTAGTGCCCCTCAGGGGGCCCCAGATACGCAGTATTTT. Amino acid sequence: CSASAPQGAPDTQYF.

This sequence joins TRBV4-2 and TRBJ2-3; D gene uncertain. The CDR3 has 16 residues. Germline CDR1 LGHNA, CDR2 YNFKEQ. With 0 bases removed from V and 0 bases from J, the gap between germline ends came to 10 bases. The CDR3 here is CASSQEGSPSTDTQYF. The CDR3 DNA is TGTGCCAGCAGCCAAGAGGGCTCTCCTAGCACAGATACGCAGTATTTT.

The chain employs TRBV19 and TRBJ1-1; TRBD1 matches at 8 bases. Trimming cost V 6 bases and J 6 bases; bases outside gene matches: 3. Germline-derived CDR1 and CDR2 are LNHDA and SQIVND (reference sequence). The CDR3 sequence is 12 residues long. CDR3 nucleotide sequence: TGTGCCAGTAGGTCGACAGGGGCTGAAGCTTTCTTT. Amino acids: CASRSTGAEAFF.

The DNA of the CDR3 is TGCGCCAGCAGCTTGGGACAGGGGGAAAATGAGCAGTTCTTC. It encodes CASSLGQGENEQFF. The chain links TRBV5-1 to TRBJ2-1; 9 bases line up with TRBD1. The ends lost 0 bases at V and 7 bases at J; junction bases unmatched: 2. The CDR3 length is 14 residues. The germline V gene encodes CDR1 SGHRS and CDR2 YFSETQ.

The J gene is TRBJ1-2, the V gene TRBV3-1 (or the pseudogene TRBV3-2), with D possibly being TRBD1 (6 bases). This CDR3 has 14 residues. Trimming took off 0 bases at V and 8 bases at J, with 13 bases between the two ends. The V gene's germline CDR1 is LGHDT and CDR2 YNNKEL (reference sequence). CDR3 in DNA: TGTGCCAGCAGCCAAGAATTACAGGGAACAGGCTACACCTTC. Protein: CASSQELQGTGYTF.

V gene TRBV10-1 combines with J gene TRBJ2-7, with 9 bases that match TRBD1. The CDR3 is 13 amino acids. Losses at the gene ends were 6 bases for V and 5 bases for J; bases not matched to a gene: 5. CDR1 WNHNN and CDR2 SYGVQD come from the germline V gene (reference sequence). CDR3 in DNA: TGCGCCAGCAGCTCGGGACAGGGTGACGAGCAGTACTTC. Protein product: CASSSGQGDEQYF.